This T cell receptor (beta chain) emerged from a study of blood T cell repertoires in COVID-19. Across the whole study: The United States, Italy and Spain supplied acute and convalescent COVID-19 samples. Sources were T cells, B-cell-depleted T cells, or PBMCs; the material itself was cDNA or gDNA.

In the authors' workflow: Amplification with reference gene primers provided the estimates of nucleated cell counts. The assay was immunoSEQ multiplex PCR, and TCRdb's table has in-frame clones only and misses some. V and J calls and clone size are those listed in that table; D and trimming were worked out from the DNA. The sample records about 110,000 clones, over 60% being singletons. This clone has a single count. This clonotype was sampled from a human donor in a cohort sampled during active or convalescent COVID-19. Sequencing was carried out using peripheral blood.

The CDR3 DNA sequence: TGTGCCATTAGTAGCGGGAGCGGAAACACCATATATTTT. Its translation: CAISSGSGNTIYF. The rearrangement links TRBV10-3 to TRBJ1-3; D gene ambiguous. Trimming left V 9 bases short and J 4 bases short, with 13 bases between. Germline-derived CDR1 and CDR2 are ENHRY and SYGVKD. This CDR3 spans 13 amino acids.